Shown below are 28 T cell receptor beta chains from a single sample sequenced in a study of circulating CD8 cells and anti-PD-1 response in melanoma. Live CD3+CD8+TCRalphabeta+ cells were sorted into four subsets by PD-1 and/or TIGIT. The QIAseq Immune Repertoire TCR panel built the libraries from roughly 15 ng of total RNA. TCRdb re-analysed the reads in MiXCR, keeping a single row per CDR3 protein. The sample lists roughly 400 distinct CDR3 sequences, 8% to 13% occurring once. Sequencing used CD8+ T cells from PBMCs, obtained at baseline or after one month of anti-PD-1 therapy (not recorded which). These receptors came from a human donor with melanoma.

Relative to its sample, this clonotype is large. The genes are TRBV25-1 and TRBJ2-1; a weak D match, TRBD2 (7 bases). The V gene's germline CDR1 is MGHDK and CDR2 SYGVNS. V shed 3 bases and J shed 4 bases, with 16 bases lying between them. CDR3 length equals 16 residues. The CDR3 sequence: CASSEGGGDKYNEQFF. The CDR3 region has the DNA TGTGCCAGCAGTGAGGGAGGGGGGGATAAGTACAATGAGCAGTTCTTC.

This clonotype is judged medium-sized. The germline gene is not matched at one end of the junction; a read error may be the cause. The chain is built from TRBV28 and TRBJ2-3; D uncertain. The CDR3 runs to 13 residues. Per the germline V gene, CDR1 is MDHEN and CDR2 is SYDVKM. The CDR3 spells CASSFHRSDTQYF. The DNA for the CDR3 is TGTGCCAGCAGTTTTCACAGATCAGATACTCAGTATTTT.

In its sample, this clonotype ranks as large (0.1 to 1%). The V gene is TRBV28, the J gene TRBJ1-2; D is uncertain. The ends were cut back, 6 bases at V and 0 bases at J, with 8 bases in the middle. Germline V CDR1 and CDR2: MDHEN, SYDVKM. CDR3 length: 13 amino acids. The CDR3 sequence: CASSPQTNYGYTF. The CDR3 DNA follows: TGTGCCAGCAGCCCACAGACTAACTATGGCTACACCTTC.

This clonotype ranks as large (0.1 to 1%). The chain recombines TRBV28 with TRBJ2-5, with TRBD1 matching 11 bases. V lost 5 bases and J lost 5; bases outside the gene matches: 7. Germline assignment: CDR1 MDHEN and CDR2 SYDVKM. The CDR3 loop spans 15 amino acids. The CDR3 coding sequence is TGTGCCAGCAGTACCCAGGACAGGGGGCGGGAGACCCAGTACTTC. The encoded protein is CASSTQDRGRETQYF.

As to this clonotype: The CDR3 carries no conserved terminal phenylalanine or tryptophan, so it likely arises from a read error. The rearrangement uses TRBV28 and TRBJ2-7; the match to TRBD2 covers 11 bases. This CDR3 is 21 amino acids long. Germline V gene lookup returns CDR1 MDHEN and CDR2 SYDVKM. After removal of 2 bases from V and 2 bases from J, the junction contained 20 bases not matched to a gene. The CDR3 coding sequence is TGTGCCAGCAGTTTAAGGCTGCGGACACTGCCCAGACTAGCGGGGACCTACGAGCAGTACCTC. This encodes CASSLRLRTLPRLAGTYEQYL.

The genes are TRBV29-1 and TRBJ2-2; 7 nucleotides agree with TRBD1. The CDR3 has 15 amino acids. The trim removed 7 bases at V and 5 bases at J, leaving 13 bases unmatched. CDR1 is SQVTM, CDR2 ANQGSEA, per germline. CDR3 in DNA: TGCAGCGCCGGAAGTTGGGACAGCGTGACCGGGGAGCTGTTTTTT. Translated: CSAGSWDSVTGELFF.

Within the sample, this clonotype is large. This sequence joins TRBV7-2 and TRBJ1-4; no definite D call. V was shortened by 5 bases and J by 3 bases, with 10 bases between the two germline ends. The CDR3 length is 14 residues. Germline V gene sequence: CDR1 SGHTA, CDR2 FQGNSA. The CDR3 DNA follows: TGTGCCAGCAGCCCGATGAAGGCTAATGAAAAACTGTTTTTT. It encodes CASSPMKANEKLFF.

This clonotype is large by share. This chain links TRBV7-2 with TRBJ2-1; weak D call: TRBD2 (6 bases). Trimming removed 4 bases from V and 2 bases from J, with 12 bases in between. Per the germline V gene, CDR1 is SGHTA and CDR2 is FQGNSA. The CDR3 is made up of 15 amino acids. CDR3 residues: CASSSGSGAYNEQFF. CDR3 coding DNA: TGTGCCAGCAGCTCCGGCTCGGGGGCCTACAATGAGCAGTTCTTC.

This clonotype is deemed large. The chain uses TRBV2 and TRBJ2-2, with a tentative D call TRBD1 (6 bases). Trimming left V 10 bases short and J 6 bases short, with 15 bases between. The CDR3 sequence is 13 residues long. Germline lookup yields CDR1 SNHLY and CDR2 FYNNEI. CDR3 nucleotide sequence: TGTGCCATTACAGGGTTTGCGGCCGGGGAGCTGTTTTTT. Encoded protein: CAITGFAAGELFF. Combining the CDR3 with reference TRBV2 and TRBJ2-2 gives the whole variable domain EPEVTQTPSHQVTQMGQEVILRCVPISNHLYFYWYRQILGQKVEFLVSFYNNEISEKSEIFDDQFSVERPDGSNFTLKIRSTKLEDSAMYFCAITGFAAGELFFGEGSRLTVL.

This clonotype is labeled large. The chain is built from TRBV7-2 and TRBJ2-3; maybe TRBD2 (5 bases). The germline V gene encodes CDR1 SGHTA and CDR2 FQGNSA. V lost 5 bases, J lost 2 bases, and 20 bases lay in between. The CDR3 spans 17 residues. CDR3 nucleotide sequence: TGTGCCAGCAGCCCCTTAGCTGGGAGCCATTCCACAGATACGCAGTATTTT. It translates to CASSPLAGSHSTDTQYF. The full variable domain, its missing parts supplied by reference TRBV7-2 and TRBJ2-3, is GAGVSQSPSNKVTEKGKDVELRCDPISGHTALYWYRQSLGQGLEFLIYFQGNSAPDKSGLPSDRFSAERTGGSVSTLTIQRTQQEDSAVYLCASSPLAGSHSTDTQYFGPGTRLTVL.

This clonotype is large. V and J are TRBV19 and TRBJ2-4; 7 nucleotides line up with TRBD1. This CDR3 spans 13 amino acids. Trimming at V came to 7 bases and at J to 6 bases, leaving 6 bases not matched to a gene. Per the germline V gene, CDR1 is LNHDA and CDR2 is SQIVND (reference sequence). The CDR3 here is CASIGDSRNIQYF. The CDR3 nucleotides are TGTGCCAGTATAGGGGACAGCCGAAACATTCAGTACTTC.

This clonotype is judged medium-sized (0.01 to 0.1%). The chain has TRBV6-4 and TRBJ2-3; D remains ambiguous. This CDR3 region has 16 residues. Looked up from germline, CDR1 is MRHNA and CDR2 is SNTAGT. The V end was cut by 0 bases, the J end by 6 bases, with 16 bases between. The CDR3 protein is CASSDSKDGSLDTQYF. As DNA, the CDR3 is TGTGCCAGCAGTGACTCGAAGGACGGGTCCTTGGATACGCAGTATTTT.

Remarks on this clonotype: The missing conserved phenylalanine or tryptophan at the end of this CDR3 makes a read error likely. V usage is TRBV7-2 and J usage is TRBJ2-7; unclear D gene. The CDR3 spans 13 residues. Germline V CDR1 and CDR2: SGHTA, FQGNSA. The CDR3 sequence: CASSLDTAYEQYS. For the CDR3, the DNA is TGTGCCAGCAGCCTCGACACAGCCTACGAACAGTACTCC.

This clonotype was counted a few times. The chain carries TRBV4-1 and TRBJ2-3; 7 positions match TRBD1. Germline V gene sequence: CDR1 MGHRA, CDR2 YSYEKL. After removal of 0 bases from V and 9 bases from J, the junction contained 15 bases not matched to a gene. The CDR3 contains 17 residues. The CDR3 sequence is CASSQDPGTAPRSTQYF. Here the CDR3 DNA reads TGCGCCAGCAGCCAAGATCCTGGGACAGCCCCACGGTCAACGCAGTATTTT.

Comments on this clonotype: A much larger clone differs by one base, so this may be a read error. The rearrangement uses TRBV25-1 and TRBJ2-2; D possibly matches TRBD1 or TRBD2 (5 bases each). The CDR3 is 15 residues long. Germline CDR1 is MGHDK and CDR2 is SYGVNS. CDR3 region: CASSENEGNTRELFF. The CDR3, as DNA: TGTGCCAGCAGTGAAAACGAGGGGAACACCAGGGAGCTGTTTTTT.

This clonotype is labeled as medium-sized. This chain uses TRBV12-3 or TRBV12-4 with TRBJ2-1, with D tentatively TRBD1 or TRBD2 (5 bases each). The V end lost 6 bases, the J end lost 4 bases, and 10 bases lay between the germline ends. There are 13 residues in the CDR3. This CDR3 reads CASSRDPYNEQFF. The DNA for the CDR3 is TGTGCCAGCAGCAGGGACCCTTACAATGAGCAGTTCTTC.

By share of the sample, this clonotype is large (0.1 to 1%). The chain couples TRBV7-2 to TRBJ2-7; D uncertain. Trimming took off 1 base at V and 2 bases at J, with 6 bases between the two ends. Per germline, CDR1 SGHTA and CDR2 FQGNSA. CDR3 length: 13 amino acids. DNA for the CDR3: TGTGCCAGCAGCTTAGGGGGAACCTACGAGCAGTACTTC. It encodes CASSLGGTYEQYF.

This clonotype is categorized as large. The rearrangement uses TRBV2 and TRBJ2-1; 12 positions match TRBD2. Germline assignment: CDR1 SNHLY and CDR2 FYNNEI. V lost 5 bases and J lost 5; bases outside the gene matches: 7. This CDR3 is 16 amino acids long. CDR3 amino acids: CASSSRLAGVHNEQFF. In DNA, the CDR3 is TGTGCCAGCAGTTCGCGACTAGCGGGAGTACACAATGAGCAGTTCTTC.

This clonotype is large within its sample. The V and J genes are TRBV5-6 and TRBJ2-7; 12 positions match TRBD2. In germline, CDR1 is SGHDT, CDR2 YYEEEE. The J segment lost 6 bases and the V segment lost 0 bases, leaving 7 bases of the junction unmatched. The CDR3 is 16 residues long. In nucleotides, the CDR3 is TGTGCCAGCAGCTTGGGACTAGCGGGAGAGCTTGGCGAGCAGTACTTC. Translated: CASSLGLAGELGEQYF.

Concerning this clonotype: A read error may be the cause here, since a much bigger clone is one base away. The chain combines TRBV29-1 with TRBJ1-4; D remains unclear. The CDR3 totals 13 residues. From germline, CDR1 is SQVTM and CDR2 ANQGSEA. CDR3 bases: TGCAGCGCTGAATACGCAACTAATGAAAAACTGTTTTTT. It is translated as CSAEYATNEKLFF.

Sample share makes this clonotype large. The chain recombines TRBV27 with TRBJ2-1; D gene ambiguous. Germline V gene sequence: CDR1 MNHEY, CDR2 SMNVEV (reference sequence). With 5 bases removed from V and 4 bases from J, the gap between germline ends came to 12 bases. This CDR3 contains 14 residues. The DNA for the CDR3 is TGTGCCAGCAGTCCTACCTTAATGTACAATGAGCAGTTCTTC. Encoded protein: CASSPTLMYNEQFF.

By proportion, this clonotype is hyperexpanded. The chain is built from TRBV14 and TRBJ2-7; unclear D gene. Germline CDR1 is SGHDN and CDR2 is FVKESK. The CDR3 sequence is 16 residues long. V lost 4 bases and J 2 bases, leaving 18 bases between the germline ends. CDR3 protein: CASSLLDKKIAYEQYF. CDR3 coding DNA: TGTGCCAGCAGCCTGCTGGATAAGAAAATAGCCTACGAGCAGTACTTC. The whole variable domain, filled in from reference TRBV14 and TRBJ2-7, reads EAGVTQFPSHSVIEKGQTVTLRCDPISGHDNLYWYRRVMGKEIKFLLHFVKESKQDESGMPNNRFLAERTGGTYSTLKVQPAELEDSGVYFCASSLLDKKIAYEQYFGPGTRLTVT.

This clonotype is judged large. This chain joins TRBV28 and TRBJ2-1, with 9 bases matching TRBD2. CDR3 size: 16 residues. Trimming cost V 8 bases and J 5 bases; bases outside gene matches: 13. Germline CDR1 is MDHEN and CDR2 is SYDVKM. The CDR3 reads CASAPVASGKDNEQFF. CDR3 bases: TGTGCCAGCGCCCCCGTGGCTAGCGGGAAAGACAATGAGCAGTTCTTC.

This clonotype counts as large. The gene calls are TRBV20-1 and TRBJ2-1, with TRBD2 identical over 8 bases. This CDR3 spans 18 amino acids. J was trimmed by 3 bases and V by 1 base; bases with no gene match: 14. CDR1 DFQATT and CDR2 SNEGSKA come from the germline V gene (reference sequence). The CDR3: CSARGDVRLAIYYNEQFF. The CDR3 DNA follows: TGCAGTGCTAGAGGCGACGTCCGACTAGCGATCTACTACAATGAGCAGTTCTTC.

By sample share, this clonotype is large. The V and J genes are TRBV19 and TRBJ2-7, with 7 bases fitting TRBD2. Germline CDR1 reads LNHDA; CDR2 reads SQIVND (reference sequence). CDR3 length equals 13 residues. V dropped 2 bases and J dropped 7; count of bases not matched to a gene: 5. DNA for the CDR3: TGTGCCAGTAGTATAATGGCGGGGGAGGAGCAGTACTTC. It codes for CASSIMAGEEQYF.

By share, this clonotype counts as medium-sized. This chain links TRBV20-1 with TRBJ2-7; D gene uncertain. Looked up from germline, CDR1 is DFQATT and CDR2 is SNEGSKA (reference sequence). Between the trimmed V and J ends, which lost 4 bases and 7 bases, there was a span of 23 bases. The CDR3 loop spans 15 amino acids. CDR3 loop: CSATPVTRMVGEQYF. The CDR3 DNA follows: TGCAGTGCTACCCCCGTGACGCGGATGGTTGGAGAGCAGTACTTC.

By share of the sample, this clonotype is medium-sized. The rearrangement uses TRBV19 and TRBJ2-1, with unresolved D. The CDR3 runs to 15 residues. Germline CDR1 LNHDA, CDR2 SQIVND (reference sequence). Trimming took 3 bases from V and 6 from J, leaving 15 bases between them. CDR3 in DNA: TGTGCCAGTAGTATCTCCGCCGACCTATCCAATGAGCAGTTCTTC. This encodes CASSISADLSNEQFF.

This clonotype counts as large. V is TRBV24-1 and J is TRBJ2-1; D is uncertain. Germline-derived CDR1 and CDR2 are KGHDR and SFDVKD. The CDR3 is made up of 14 amino acids. Trimming cost V 1 base and J 5 bases, with 8 bases left between them. CDR3 nucleotide sequence: TGTGCCACCAGTGATTTTTCGGACCACAATGAGCAGTTCTTC. Its translation is CATSDFSDHNEQFF.